This T cell receptor beta chain derives from a study of PD-L1 blockade in urothelial cancer. Across the whole study: Atezolizumab at 1,200 mg intravenously every 3 weeks was started by patients at some point between 2014 and 2015. Patients' prior chemotherapy regimens numbered 0 to 3. At 6 weeks and at 3 weeks (second dose) after treatment start, blood was analyzed. Reported median T cell count for blood samples was roughly 150,000.

CDR3 length equals 15 residues. The ends were cut back, 1 base at V and 8 bases at J, with 15 bases in the middle. Germline V lookup: CDR1 LGHNA, CDR2 YNFKEQ. Produced via immunoSEQ multiplex PCR; TCRdb's table is partial and in-frame only. The table includes more than 40,000 clones, approximately 85% detected once. As for time point: pretreatment peripheral blood. The sample in question was PBMCs, obtained around atezolizumab (anti-PD-L1) treatment. The chain joins TRBV4-2 to TRBJ1-3, with D perhaps matching TRBD1 (6 bases). The clonotype comes from a man aged 50 to 60 with urothelial cancer. The CDR3 reads CASSQGGGRGDTIYF. The CDR3 bases are TGTGCCAGCAGCCAAGGGGGGGGCAGGGGAGACACCATATATTTT.